These 9 T cell receptor beta chains originate from one sample sequenced in a study of identical twins. MiXCR was run by TCRdb on the 5' RACE reads, yielding one entry per CDR3 protein. Seen here are approximately 410,000 distinct CDR3 sequences, around a sixth observed once, and the top ten hold about 12%. Input material: naive T cells sorted from blood. The receptor set was obtained from a man aged 50 or older in good health.

The V and J genes are TRBV20-1 and TRBJ2-1; D is perhaps TRBD2 (5 bases). The CDR3 length is 14 residues. The V end lost 6 bases, the J end lost 3 bases, and 15 bases lay between the germline ends. CDR1 and CDR2 (germline): DFQATT, SNEGSKA (reference sequence). This chain's CDR3 is CSAKLVWSYNEQFF. The CDR3 coding sequence is TGCAGTGCAAAACTAGTTTGGAGCTACAATGAGCAGTTCTTC.

The chain links TRBV5-1 to TRBJ2-7; maybe TRBD1 (6 bases). V lost 4 bases and J lost 5, with 16 bases in between. The CDR3 sequence is 14 residues long. CDR1 and CDR2 from the germline V gene are SGHRS and YFSETQ. CDR3 nucleotide sequence: TGCGCCAGCAGCCCGACAGGCCCGAACCACGAGCAGTACTTC. This sequence encodes CASSPTGPNHEQYF. Combining the CDR3 with reference TRBV5-1 and TRBJ2-7 gives the whole variable domain KAGVTQTPRYLIKTRGQQVTLSCSPISGHRSVSWYQQTPGQGLQFLFEYFSETQRNKGNFPGRFSGRQFSNSRSEMNVSTLELGDSALYLCASSPTGPNHEQYFGPGTRLTVT.

The chain has TRBV6-1 and TRBJ2-5; tentative D call: TRBD2 (6 bases). Trimming removed 6 bases at V and 2 bases at J, with 10 bases between. Germline CDR1 is MNHNS and CDR2 is SASEGT. The CDR3 is made up of 13 amino acids. CDR3 amino acids: CASREGSQETQYF. CDR3 bases: TGTGCCAGCAGGGAGGGTTCACAAGAGACCCAGTACTTC.

This clonotype was seen a few times. The CDR3 DNA reads TGTGCCAGCAGCCCACCATACGAGCAGTACTTC. This codes for CASSPPYEQYF. The chain couples TRBV6-2 or TRBV6-3 to TRBJ2-7; no clear D gene. CDR1 is MNHEY, CDR2 SVGEGT, per germline. The CDR3 contains 11 residues. The V and J ends lost 6 bases and 4 bases respectively, with 7 bases between them.

This clonotype was picked up many times. CDR3 residues: CASSRGTSRGTDTQYF. The CDR3, as DNA: TGTGCCAGCAGCCGCGGGACTAGTCGAGGCACAGATACGCAGTATTTT. The V gene is TRBV4-2, the J gene TRBJ2-3; 8 bases map to TRBD2. CDR3 length: 16 amino acids. CDR1 and CDR2 from the germline V gene are LGHNA and YNFKEQ. After removal of 4 bases from V and 1 base from J, the junction contained 7 bases not matched to a gene.

This clonotype was seen repeatedly, ten times or more. V and J are TRBV7-2 and TRBJ1-4, with D possibly TRBD1 on 5 matching bases. The CDR3 loop spans 13 amino acids. Germline loops: CDR1 SGHTA, CDR2 FQGNSA. V was shortened by 10 bases and J by 5 bases, with 14 bases between the two germline ends. CDR3 sequence (DNA): TGTGCCACAAGAAGGGGAGGCAATGAAAAACTGTTTTTT. It is translated as CATRRGGNEKLFF.

CDR3: CASSLDVGYTQYF. Here the CDR3 DNA reads TGTGCCAGCAGCTTAGACGTGGGATATACGCAGTATTTT. This chain links TRBV11-2 with TRBJ2-3; no definite D call. Trimming took off 0 bases at V and 7 bases at J, with 8 bases between the two ends. This CDR3 is built from 13 residues. The V gene's germline CDR1 is SGHAT and CDR2 FQNNGV.

This clonotype was seen ten or more times. The rearrangement joins TRBV28 to TRBJ2-1, with TRBD2 identical over 9 bases. CDR1 is MDHEN and CDR2 is SYDVKM in the germline V gene. V was pared by 2 bases and J by 7 bases, with 6 bases of the junction left unmatched. The CDR3 is made up of 15 amino acids. CDR3 sequence (DNA): TGTGCCAGCAGTTTAAAACTAGCGGGCGGGAATGAGCAGTTCTTC. It specifies CASSLKLAGGNEQFF.

Note on this clonotype: Its ends do not fully match the called genes, so a read error is possible. The gene calls are TRBV20-1 and TRBJ2-7, with 9 positions matching TRBD1. Germline V lookup: CDR1 DFQATT, CDR2 SNEGSKA (reference sequence). The CDR3 has 16 residues. The CDR3 DNA reads TGCAGTGCTAGAGATGATCGACAGGGGGACCTGGGGATGGGGCACTTC. Translation: CSARDDRQGDLGMGHF.